Described below is a single T cell receptor beta chain sequence and its context. The data stem from a study of control samples from healthy donors and cancer patients. Repertoires were generated with immunoSEQ multiplex PCR, while TCRdb's copy carries only in-frame clones and drops some. The sample has about 100,000 clones; less than 90% are singletons. Sample: blood. This sequence originates from a woman aged 45-59 years in good health.

Here the CDR3 reads CAIGRPSTDTQYF. CDR3 in DNA: TGTGCCATCGGGCGGCCTAGCACAGATACGCAGTATTTT. The V and J genes are TRBV10-3 and TRBJ2-3, with no clear D. Germline loops: CDR1 ENHRY, CDR2 SYGVKD. The CDR3 contains 13 residues. Trimming took off 8 bases at V and 0 bases at J, with 9 bases between the two ends.